The next 2 T cell receptor beta chains were all read from a single sample in a study of blood T cell repertoires in COVID-19. Produced via immunoSEQ multiplex PCR; TCRdb's table is partial and in-frame only. The sample has 470,000 or so clones, roughly nine tenths seen once. Sequencing was done on a sample of PBMCs or T cells enriched from blood (not recorded which). Source of these receptors: a woman between 18 and 29 years old with acute COVID-19.

The chain links TRBV9 to TRBJ2-2; D ambiguous. CDR1 is SGDLS, CDR2 YYNGEE, per germline. The CDR3 sequence is 15 residues long. With 4 bases removed from V and 3 bases from J, the gap between germline ends came to 13 bases. In DNA form, the CDR3 reads TGTGCCAGCAGCCTTACCTCTAGTTACACCGGGGAGCTGTTTTTT. Protein: CASSLTSSYTGELFF. The entire variable domain, with the rest obtained from reference TRBV9 and TRBJ2-2, is as follows: DSGVTQTPKHLITATGQRVTLRCSPRSGDLSVYWYQQSLDQGLQFLIQYYNGEERAKGNILERFSAQQFPDLHSELNLSSLELGDSALYFCASSLTSSYTGELFFGEGSRLTVL.

Concerning this clone: Distinct nucleotide sequences in the sample also encode this CDR3. The chain has TRBV5-4 and TRBJ2-1; D may be TRBD2 (5 bases). The V gene lost 0 bases and the J gene lost 2 bases, with 9 bases spanning the gap. This CDR3 spans 15 amino acids. CDR1 and CDR2 from the germline V gene are SGHNT and YYREEE (reference sequence). The CDR3 protein is CASSLAGLAYNEQFF. As DNA, the CDR3 is TGTGCCAGCAGCTTGGCAGGACTTGCCTACAATGAGCAGTTCTTC.